The TCR beta chain described here comes from a study of T cells in Graves' hyperthyroidism and ophthalmopathy. Findings and limits, study-wide: For ophthalmopathy, model prediction preceded onset by a median approximately 6 months.

Exclusion followed for patients with uncontrolled infection, other autoimmune disease, pregnancy or lactation. This clonotype was observed many times. What it binds is not known. TCR beta CDR3 regions were amplified from RNA. A first-round RT-PCR of the TCR CDR3 used the HTBI primer set. TCRdb ran MiXCR on the multiplex PCR reads and lists one entry per CDR3 protein. Of 500,000 to 800,000 distinct CDR3 sequences listed, 40% to 55% are singletons. V lost 2 bases, J lost 4 bases, and 10 bases lay in between. The CDR3 consists of 13 residues. The germline CDR1 and CDR2 sequences are SGHRS and YFSETQ. The specimen sequenced was peripheral blood or thyroid tissue (not recorded which). This chain links TRBV5-1 with TRBJ2-7, with D maybe TRBD1 (5 bases). The receptor comes from an adult man with Graves' disease, either hyperthyroidism or ophthalmopathy (not recorded which). The CDR3 bases are TGCGCCAGCAGCTTCGGCAGGGCTTACGAGCAGTACTTC. It specifies CASSFGRAYEQYF.